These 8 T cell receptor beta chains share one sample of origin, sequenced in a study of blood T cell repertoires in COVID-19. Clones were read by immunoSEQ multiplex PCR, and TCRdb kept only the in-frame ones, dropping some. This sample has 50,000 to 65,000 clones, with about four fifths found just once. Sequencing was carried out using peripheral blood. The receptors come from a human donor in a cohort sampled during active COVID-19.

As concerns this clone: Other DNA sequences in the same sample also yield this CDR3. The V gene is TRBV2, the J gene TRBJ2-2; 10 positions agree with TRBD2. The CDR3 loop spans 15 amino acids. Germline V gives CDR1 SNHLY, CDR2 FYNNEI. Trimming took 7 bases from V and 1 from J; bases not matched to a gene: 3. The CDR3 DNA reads TGTGCCAGCACGCGACTAGCGGGGAACACCGGGGAGCTGTTTTTT. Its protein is CASTRLAGNTGELFF. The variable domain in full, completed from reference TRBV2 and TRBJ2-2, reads EPEVTQTPSHQVTQMGQEVILRCVPISNHLYFYWYRQILGQKVEFLVSFYNNEISEKSEIFDDQFSVERPDGSNFTLKIRSTKLEDSAMYFCASTRLAGNTGELFFGEGSRLTVL.

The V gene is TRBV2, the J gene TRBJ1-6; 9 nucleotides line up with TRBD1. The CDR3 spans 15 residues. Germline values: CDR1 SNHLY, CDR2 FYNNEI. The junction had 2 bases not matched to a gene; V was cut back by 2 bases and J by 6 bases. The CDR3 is CASSEWGQGNSPLHF. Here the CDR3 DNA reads TGTGCCAGCAGTGAATGGGGACAGGGTAATTCACCCCTCCACTTT.

The CDR3 protein is CATSRGGTGGHGYTF. CDR3 coding DNA: TGTGCCACCAGCAGAGGAGGCACAGGGGGACATGGCTACACCTTC. The chain employs TRBV15 and TRBJ1-2; 8 bases fit TRBD1. The CDR3 runs to 15 residues. The junction had 7 bases not matched to a gene; V was cut back by 1 base and J by 6 bases. The germline CDR1 and CDR2 sequences are LNHNV and YYDKDF (reference sequence).

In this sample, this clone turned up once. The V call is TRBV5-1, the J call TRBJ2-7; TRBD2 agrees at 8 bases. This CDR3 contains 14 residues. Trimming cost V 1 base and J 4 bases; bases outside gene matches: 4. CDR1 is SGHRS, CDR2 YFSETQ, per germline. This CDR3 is CASSLTAGAYEQYF. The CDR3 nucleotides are TGCGCCAGCAGCTTGACAGCGGGGGCGTACGAGCAGTACTTC. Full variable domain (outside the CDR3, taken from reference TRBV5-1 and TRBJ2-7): KAGVTQTPRYLIKTRGQQVTLSCSPISGHRSVSWYQQTPGQGLQFLFEYFSETQRNKGNFPGRFSGRQFSNSRSEMNVSTLELGDSALYLCASSLTAGAYEQYFGPGTRLTVT.

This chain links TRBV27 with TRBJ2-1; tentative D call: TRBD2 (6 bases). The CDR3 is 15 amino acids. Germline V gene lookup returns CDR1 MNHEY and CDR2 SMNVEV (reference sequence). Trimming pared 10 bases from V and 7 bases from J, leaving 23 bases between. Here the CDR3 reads CATSLRGGMNNEQFF. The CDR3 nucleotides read TGTGCCACCTCCTTGCGCGGCGGGATGAATAATGAGCAGTTCTTC.

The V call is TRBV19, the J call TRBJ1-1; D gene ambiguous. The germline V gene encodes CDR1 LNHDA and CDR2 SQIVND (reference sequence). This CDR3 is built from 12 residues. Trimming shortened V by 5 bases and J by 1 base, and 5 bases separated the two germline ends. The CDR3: CASSFQNTEAFF. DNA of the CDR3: TGTGCCAGTAGTTTCCAGAACACTGAAGCTTTCTTT.

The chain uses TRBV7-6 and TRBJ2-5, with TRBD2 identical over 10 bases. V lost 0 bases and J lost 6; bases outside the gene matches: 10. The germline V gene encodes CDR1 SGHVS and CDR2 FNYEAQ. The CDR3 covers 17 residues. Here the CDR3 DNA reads TGTGCCAGCAGCTTAGCGGCGGCTAGCGGGAGCCTCAAGACCCAGTACTTC. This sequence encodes CASSLAAASGSLKTQYF.

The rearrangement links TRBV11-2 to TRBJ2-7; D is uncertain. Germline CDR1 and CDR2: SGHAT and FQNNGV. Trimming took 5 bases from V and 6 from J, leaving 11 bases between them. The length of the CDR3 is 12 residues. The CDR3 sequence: CASSRQSGEQYF. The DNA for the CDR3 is TGTGCCAGCAGCAGACAATCTGGCGAGCAGTACTTC.